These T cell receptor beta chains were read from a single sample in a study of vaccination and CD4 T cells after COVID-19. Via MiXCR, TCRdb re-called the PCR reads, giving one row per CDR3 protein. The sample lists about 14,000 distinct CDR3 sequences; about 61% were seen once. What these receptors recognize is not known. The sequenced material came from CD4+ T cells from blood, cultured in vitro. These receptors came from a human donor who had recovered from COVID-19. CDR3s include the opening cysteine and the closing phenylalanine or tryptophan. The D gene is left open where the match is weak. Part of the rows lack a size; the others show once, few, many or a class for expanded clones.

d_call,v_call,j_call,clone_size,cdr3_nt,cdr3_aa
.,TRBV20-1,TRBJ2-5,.,TGCAGTGCTCCGGACCACGGTTGGAAGACCCAGTACTTC,CSAPDHGWKTQYF
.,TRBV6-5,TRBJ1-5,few,TGTGCCAGCAGTTACGGGGGATCGAGTCAGCCCCAGCATTTT,CASSYGGSSQPQHF
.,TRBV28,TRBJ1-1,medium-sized,TGTGCCAGCAGTTTTATAGCCGGAGCTTTCTTT,CASSFIAGAFF
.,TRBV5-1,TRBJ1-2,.,TGCGCCAGCAGCTTGGAAGTACCAGGGCATGGTGGCTACACCTTC,CASSLEVPGHGGYTF
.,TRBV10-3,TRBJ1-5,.,TGTGCCATCAGTGAGTCGACACCAAGGTCGCACAATCAGCCCCAGCATTTT,CAISESTPRSHNQPQHF
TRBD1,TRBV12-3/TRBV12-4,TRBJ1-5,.,TGTGCCAGCACTCGCAGGGGGATTGGCAATCAGCCCCAGCATTTT,CASTRRGIGNQPQHF
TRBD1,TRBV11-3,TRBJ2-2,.,TGTGCCAGCAGCTTGGGACAGACAAACACCGGGGAGCTGTTTTTT,CASSLGQTNTGELFF
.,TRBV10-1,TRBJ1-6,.,TGCGCCAGCCCTAGAGAACGACAGGCCTCCTATAATTCACCCCTCCACTTT,CASPRERQASYNSPLHF
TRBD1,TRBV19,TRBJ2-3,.,TGTGCCAGCGAGCCAGGGGGCGCGACAGATACGCAGTATTTT,CASEPGGATDTQYF
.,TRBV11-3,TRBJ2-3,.,TGTGCCAGCAGCGCGGACGGCTTAAGCACAGATACGCAGTATTTT,CASSADGLSTDTQYF
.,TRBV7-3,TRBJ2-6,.,TGTGAACAGCGTGCGGAAACTGGGGCCAACGTCCTGACTTTC,CEQRAETGANVLTF
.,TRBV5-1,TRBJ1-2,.,TGCGCCAGCAGCGTCGGTGGGGGGGCTGTTCGTGGCTACACCTTC,CASSVGGGAVRGYTF